This T cell receptor (beta chain) was identified in a study of blood T cell repertoires in COVID-19. Assay: immunoSEQ multiplex PCR; the TCRdb copy retains only in-frame clones and omits some. The sample gives 120,000 to 150,000 clones, 84% of which show up once; about 5.1% is in the top ten. Germline V lookup: CDR1 LNHDA, CDR2 SQIVND (reference sequence). Trimming removed 7 bases from V and 11 bases from J; junction bases left unmatched: 8. The CDR3 sequence is 13 residues long. The source is a human donor in a cohort sampled during active COVID-19. V usage is TRBV19 and J usage is TRBJ2-4, with 10 bases matching TRBD1. The sample comprised peripheral blood. The CDR3 DNA reads as TGTGCCAGTACCACAAGGGGACAGGGGTTTCAGTACTTC. Translation gives CASTTRGQGFQYF.